These 2 T cell receptor beta chains share one sample of origin, sequenced in a study of OX40 agonist ivuxolimab in advanced cancers. The protocol was immunoSEQ multiplex PCR, while the TCRdb copy is restricted to in-frame clones and leaves out a portion. The profile covers 34,000 or so clones, with roughly 79% appearing a single time and 20% taken by the ten largest. Sample: CD4+ or CD8+ T cells sorted from blood, taken in a trial of the OX40 agonist ivuxolimab. The receptors were gathered from an adult with an advanced solid tumor such as melanoma, head and neck, liver or kidney cancer.

The chain combines TRBV27 with TRBJ2-1; D remains unclear. The germline V gene has CDR1 MNHEY and CDR2 SMNVEV (reference sequence). V gave up 2 bases and J gave up 9 bases, with 11 bases separating them. This CDR3 is 13 amino acids long. The CDR3 region is CASSLVAGFEQFF. CDR3 coding DNA: TGTGCCAGCAGTTTAGTTGCTGGTTTTGAGCAGTTCTTC.

The table lists this clone with a few counts. The chain has TRBV25-1 and TRBJ1-2, with TRBD1 as a possible D gene (5 bases). The germline CDR1 and CDR2 sequences are MGHDK and SYGVNS. The CDR3 spans 15 residues. Trimming cost V 4 bases and J 4 bases, with 16 bases left between them. The CDR3 protein is CASSGGGALGYGYTF. The CDR3 coding sequence is TGTGCCAGCAGTGGAGGAGGGGCTTTGGGCTATGGCTACACCTTC.